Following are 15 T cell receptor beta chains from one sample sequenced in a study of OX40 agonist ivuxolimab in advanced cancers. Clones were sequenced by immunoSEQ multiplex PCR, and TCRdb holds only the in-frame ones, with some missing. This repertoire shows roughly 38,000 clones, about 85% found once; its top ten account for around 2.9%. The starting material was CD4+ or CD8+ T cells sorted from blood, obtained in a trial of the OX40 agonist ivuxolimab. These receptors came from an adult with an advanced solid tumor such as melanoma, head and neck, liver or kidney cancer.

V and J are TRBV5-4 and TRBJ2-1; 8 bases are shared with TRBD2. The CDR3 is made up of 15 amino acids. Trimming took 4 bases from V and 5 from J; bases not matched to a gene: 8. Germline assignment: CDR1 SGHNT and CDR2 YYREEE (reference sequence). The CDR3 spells CASSRVSGTNNEQFF. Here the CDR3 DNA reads TGTGCCAGCAGCCGGGTTAGCGGGACCAACAATGAGCAGTTCTTC.

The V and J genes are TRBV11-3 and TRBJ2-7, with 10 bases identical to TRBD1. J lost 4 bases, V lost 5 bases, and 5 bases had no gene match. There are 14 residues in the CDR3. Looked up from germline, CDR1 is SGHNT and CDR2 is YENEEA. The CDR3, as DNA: TGTGCCAGCAGCACCGGGACAGGGGTTTACGAGCAGTACTTC. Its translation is CASSTGTGVYEQYF. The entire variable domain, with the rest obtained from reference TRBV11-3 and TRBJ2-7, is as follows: EAGVVQSPRYKIIEKKQPVAFWCNPISGHNTLYWYLQNLGQGPELLIRYENEEAVDDSQLPKDRFSAERLKGVDSTLKIQPAELGDSAVYLCASSTGTGVYEQYFGPGTRLTVT.

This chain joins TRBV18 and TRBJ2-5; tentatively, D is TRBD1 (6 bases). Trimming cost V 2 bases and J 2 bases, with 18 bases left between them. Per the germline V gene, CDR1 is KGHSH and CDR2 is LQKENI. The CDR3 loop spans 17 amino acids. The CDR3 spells CASSPGGGLIGQETQYF. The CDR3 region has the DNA TGTGCCAGCTCACCAGGGGGCGGCCTCATAGGACAAGAGACCCAGTACTTC.

The CDR3 DNA reads as TGTGCCAGCAGACCACAAGGCGGAACTGAAGCTTTCTTT. Translated, it gives CASRPQGGTEAFF. The chain links TRBV6-5 to TRBJ1-1, with D uncertain. The CDR3 length is 13 residues. With 6 bases removed from V and 5 bases from J, the gap between germline ends came to 13 bases. Germline-derived CDR1 and CDR2 are MNHEY and SVGAGI.

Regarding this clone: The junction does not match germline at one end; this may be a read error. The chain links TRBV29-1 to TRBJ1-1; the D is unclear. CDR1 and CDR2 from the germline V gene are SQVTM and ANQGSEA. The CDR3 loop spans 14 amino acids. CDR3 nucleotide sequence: TGCAGCGTTGAACTCTGGAAAACGTGGACTGAAGTTTTCTTT. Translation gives CSVELWKTWTEVFF.

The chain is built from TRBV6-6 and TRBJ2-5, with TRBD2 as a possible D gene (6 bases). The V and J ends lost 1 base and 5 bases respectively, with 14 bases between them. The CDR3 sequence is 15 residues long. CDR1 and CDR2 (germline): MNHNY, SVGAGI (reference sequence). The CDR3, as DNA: TGTGCCAGCAGTTACTGGCGGGACGGGGTGGAGACCCAGTACTTC. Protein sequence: CASSYWRDGVETQYF.

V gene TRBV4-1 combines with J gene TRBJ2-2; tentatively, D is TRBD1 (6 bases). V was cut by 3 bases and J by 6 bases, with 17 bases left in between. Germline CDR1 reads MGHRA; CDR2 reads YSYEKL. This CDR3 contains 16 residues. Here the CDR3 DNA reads TGCGCCAGCAGCCACCCCATCCGGGACAAGGCCGGGGAGCTGTTTTTT. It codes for CASSHPIRDKAGELFF.

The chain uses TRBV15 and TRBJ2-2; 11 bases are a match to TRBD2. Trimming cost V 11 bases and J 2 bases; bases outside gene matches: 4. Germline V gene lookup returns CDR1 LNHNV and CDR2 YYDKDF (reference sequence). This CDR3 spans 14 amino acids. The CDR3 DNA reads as TGTGCCGTAGCGGGAGGGCCCAACACCGGGGAGCTGTTTTTT. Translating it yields CAVAGGPNTGELFF. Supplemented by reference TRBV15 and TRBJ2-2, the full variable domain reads DAMVIQNPRYQVTQFGKPVTLSCSQTLNHNVMYWYQQKSSQAPKLLFHYYDKDFNNEADTPDNFQSRRPNTSFCFLDIRSPGLGDTAMYLCAVAGGPNTGELFFGEGSRLTVL.

The CDR3 here is CSIWSFGGSRTDTQYF. In DNA, the CDR3 is TGCAGCATCTGGAGCTTCGGCGGGAGCCGGACAGATACGCAGTATTTT. V gene TRBV29-1 combines with J gene TRBJ2-3; 7 nucleotides match TRBD2. The CDR3 consists of 16 residues. The V gene end was trimmed by 8 bases and the J gene end by 3 bases; junction bases not matched to a gene: 17. The V gene's germline CDR1 is SQVTM and CDR2 ANQGSEA.

CDR3 region: CASSIQRSASRETQYF. In DNA, the CDR3 is TGTGCCAGTAGTATTCAGCGGTCAGCATCCCGAGAGACCCAGTACTTC. This chain links TRBV19 with TRBJ2-5; a possible D gene is TRBD2 (5 bases). Trimming removed 3 bases at V and 4 bases at J, with 18 bases between. The CDR3 is 16 residues long. CDR1 LNHDA and CDR2 SQIVND come from the germline V gene (reference sequence).

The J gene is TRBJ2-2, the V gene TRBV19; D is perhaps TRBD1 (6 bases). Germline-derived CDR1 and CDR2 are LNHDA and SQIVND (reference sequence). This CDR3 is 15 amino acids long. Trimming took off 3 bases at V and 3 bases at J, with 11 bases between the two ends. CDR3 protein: CASSIPWTDTGELFF. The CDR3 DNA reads TGTGCCAGTAGTATTCCCTGGACAGACACCGGGGAGCTGTTTTTT.

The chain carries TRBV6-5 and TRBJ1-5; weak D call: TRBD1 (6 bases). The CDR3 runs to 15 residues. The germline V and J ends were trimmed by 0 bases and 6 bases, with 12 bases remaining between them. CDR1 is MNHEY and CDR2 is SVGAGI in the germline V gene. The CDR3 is CASSYSRGALQPQHF. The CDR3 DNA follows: TGTGCCAGCAGTTACTCGAGGGGGGCCCTTCAGCCCCAGCATTTT.

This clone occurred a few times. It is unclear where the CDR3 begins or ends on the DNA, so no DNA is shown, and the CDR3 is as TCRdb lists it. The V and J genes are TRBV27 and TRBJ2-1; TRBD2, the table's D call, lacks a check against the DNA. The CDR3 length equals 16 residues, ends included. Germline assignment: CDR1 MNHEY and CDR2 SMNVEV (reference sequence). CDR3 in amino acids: CASTSGGRVSYNEQFF.

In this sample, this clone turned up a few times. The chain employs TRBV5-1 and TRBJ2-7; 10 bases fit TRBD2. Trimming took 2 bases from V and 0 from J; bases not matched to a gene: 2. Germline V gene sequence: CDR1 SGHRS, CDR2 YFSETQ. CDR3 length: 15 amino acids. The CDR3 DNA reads TGCGCCAGCAGCTTCCTAGCGGGAGCCTCCTACGAGCAGTACTTC. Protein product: CASSFLAGASYEQYF.

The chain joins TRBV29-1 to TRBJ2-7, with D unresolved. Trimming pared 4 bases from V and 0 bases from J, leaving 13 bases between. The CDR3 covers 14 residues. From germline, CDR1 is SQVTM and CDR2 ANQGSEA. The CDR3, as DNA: TGCAGCGTTGTTTGGGCATATAGCTCCTACGAGCAGTACTTC. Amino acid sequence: CSVVWAYSSYEQYF.